Listed here are 21 T cell receptor beta chains from one sample, sequenced in a study of molecular identifiers for immune sequencing clone quantification. TCRdb recomputed calls from the PCR reads with MiXCR, one row per CDR3 protein. The sample includes some 580,000 distinct CDR3 sequences, around 25% of them seen just once. The sequenced sample was naive CD8+ T cells from blood, with Jurkat cell RNA spiked in. Subset defined: FACS-sorted CD8+CD4-CCR7+CD45RA+ naive T cells. These receptors were collected from a human donor in good health. Some libraries in this study had Jurkat cell RNA spiked in.

The rearrangement uses TRBV10-1 and TRBJ1-1, with D uncertain. The germline V and J ends were trimmed by 0 bases and 1 base, with 9 bases remaining between them. The CDR3 runs to 15 residues. Germline values: CDR1 WNHNN, CDR2 SYGVQD (reference sequence). The CDR3 spells CASSESAGPNTEAFF. DNA for the CDR3: TGCGCCAGCAGTGAGTCGGCCGGACCGAACACTGAAGCTTTCTTT.

J is TRBJ2-1 and V is TRBV6-2 or TRBV6-3; weak D call: TRBD2 (5 bases). Trimming shortened V by 6 bases and J by 2 bases, and 11 bases separated the two germline ends. Germline CDR1 MNHEY, CDR2 SVGEGT. This CDR3 is 14 amino acids long. The CDR3 nucleotides read TGTGCCAGCAGACTAGTAAGCCCCTACAATGAGCAGTTCTTC. As protein: CASRLVSPYNEQFF.

Ten or more counts support this clonotype. V usage is TRBV7-9 and J usage is TRBJ2-7; D not resolved. The CDR3 runs 15 residues. Trimming cost V 0 bases and J 0 bases, with 9 bases left between them. Looked up from germline, CDR1 is SEHNR and CDR2 is FQNEAQ (reference sequence). The CDR3: CASSLASAYSYEQYF. CDR3 DNA sequence: TGTGCCAGCAGCTTAGCGTCCGCCTACTCCTACGAGCAGTACTTC.

As regards this clonotype: A read error is possible here, since a much larger clone lies one base away. V is TRBV6-2 or TRBV6-3 and J is TRBJ2-3; maybe TRBD2 (5 bases). This CDR3 is built from 14 residues. From germline, CDR1 is MNHEY and CDR2 SVGEGT. The CDR3, as DNA: TGTGCCGGCAGTGACTGGGAGAAGACAGATACGCAGTATTTT. It yields the protein CAGSDWEKTDTQYF.

On this clonotype: A much larger clone differs from this one at a single base, so this may be a read error. V usage is TRBV6-6 and J usage is TRBJ2-3; D is perhaps TRBD1 (6 bases). The CDR3 is made up of 13 amino acids. In germline, CDR1 is MNHNY, CDR2 SVGAGI (reference sequence). CDR3 region: CASSQGFGDAQYF. The CDR3 DNA follows: TGTGCCAGCAGCCAGGGGTTTGGAGATGCGCAGTATTTT.

Ten or more counts support this clonotype. V gene TRBV27 combines with J gene TRBJ2-7; D may be TRBD2 (7 bases). The CDR3 consists of 15 residues. The V end was cut by 0 bases, the J end by 0 bases, with 9 bases between. CDR1 MNHEY and CDR2 SMNVEV come from the germline V gene (reference sequence). The CDR3 here is CASSLSGGGSYEQYF. CDR3 nucleotide sequence: TGTGCCAGCAGTTTATCGGGAGGGGGCTCCTACGAGCAGTACTTC.

This clonotype has more than one count but fewer than ten. The V and J genes are TRBV5-1 and TRBJ1-1, with 7 bases aligning to TRBD1. The germline V gene encodes CDR1 SGHRS and CDR2 YFSETQ. V lost 4 bases, J lost 0 bases, and 3 bases stayed unmatched. This CDR3 spans 14 amino acids. CDR3 nucleotide sequence: TGCGCCAGCAGCACAGGGGACCTGAACACTGAAGCTTTCTTT. Its translation: CASSTGDLNTEAFF.

This clonotype was observed a handful of times. V gene TRBV20-1 combines with J gene TRBJ2-2; a possible D gene is TRBD2 (5 bases). In germline, CDR1 is DFQATT, CDR2 SNEGSKA (reference sequence). The CDR3 covers 12 residues. The V and J ends lost 1 base and 8 bases respectively, with 8 bases between them. CDR3 DNA: TGCAGTGCTAGAGGAGGACTTGGGGAGCTGTTTTTT. Its translation: CSARGGLGELFF.

On this clonotype itself: A much more abundant neighbour one base away suggests this may be a read error. V is TRBV6-2 or TRBV6-3 and J is TRBJ1-1, with D hard to call. The CDR3 has 12 amino acids. V lost 8 bases to trimming and J lost 11 bases, with 18 bases between them. Germline CDR1 MNHEY, CDR2 SVGEGT. The CDR3 nucleotides are TGTGCCAGCGGTTGGGGTGGAGGCGAGGCTTTCTTT. Translated, it gives CASGWGGGEAFF.

The chain employs TRBV6-1 and TRBJ2-3; D is perhaps TRBD1 or TRBD2 (7 bases each). The germline CDR1 and CDR2 sequences are MNHNS and SASEGT. Trimming took off 3 bases at V and 5 bases at J, with 9 bases between the two ends. The CDR3 contains 13 residues. CDR3 DNA sequence: TGTGCCAGCAGTGACAGGGGGGGAGATACGCAGTATTTT. Translating it yields CASSDRGGDTQYF.

At least ten counts were recorded for this clonotype. The V gene is TRBV6-2 or TRBV6-3, the J gene TRBJ2-3; the match to TRBD2 covers 8 bases. Trimming took 2 bases from V and 0 from J; bases not matched to a gene: 4. The CDR3 loop spans 16 amino acids. CDR1 and CDR2 (germline): MNHEY, SVGEGT. CDR3 loop: CASSYGAGESTDTQYF. CDR3 nucleotide sequence: TGTGCCAGCAGTTACGGAGCGGGAGAGAGCACAGATACGCAGTATTTT.

This clonotype was counted at least ten times. V is TRBV27 and J is TRBJ1-1, with TRBD1 as a possible D gene (5 bases). With 2 bases removed from V and 0 bases from J, the gap between germline ends came to 16 bases. Germline V gene lookup returns CDR1 MNHEY and CDR2 SMNVEV (reference sequence). This CDR3 region has 17 residues. CDR3 protein: CASSLLGVTRLNTEAFF. The CDR3 DNA sequence: TGTGCCAGCAGTTTACTAGGGGTCACCCGACTGAACACTGAAGCTTTCTTT.

V is TRBV7-9 and J is TRBJ2-1; 9 bases agree with TRBD2. Germline CDR1 SEHNR, CDR2 FQNEAQ (reference sequence). The trim removed 5 bases at V and 1 base at J, leaving 6 bases unmatched. The CDR3 sequence is 16 residues long. As DNA, the CDR3 is TGTGCCAGCAGCCCCGCTAGCGGGGTGTCCTACAATGAGCAGTTCTTC. Protein product: CASSPASGVSYNEQFF.

The genes are TRBV19 and TRBJ1-2; no firm D call. CDR1 and CDR2 from the germline V gene are LNHDA and SQIVND (reference sequence). Trimming stripped 3 bases from V and 8 bases from J, with 16 bases between. The CDR3 has 14 amino acids. The CDR3 sequence is CASSMSAATGGYTF. The CDR3 coding sequence is TGTGCCAGTAGTATGTCGGCAGCTACGGGGGGCTACACCTTC.

This clonotype has only a few counts. The chain uses TRBV30 and TRBJ2-1, with a tentative D call TRBD2 (7 bases). Germline CDR1 is GTSNPN and CDR2 is SVGIG (reference sequence). The V and J ends lost 1 base and 9 bases respectively, with 16 bases between them. There are 14 residues in the CDR3. CDR3 sequence reads: CAWSGGGGGIEQFF. In nucleotides, the CDR3 is TGTGCCTGGAGTGGAGGGGGGGGCGGGATTGAGCAGTTCTTC.

This clonotype was detected many times. The CDR3 region is CASSLALTDTQYF. CDR3 DNA sequence: TGTGCCAGCAGCTTAGCGCTGACAGATACGCAGTATTTT. The chain carries TRBV7-2 and TRBJ2-3; D gene unclear. V was pared by 0 bases and J by 3 bases, with 4 bases between. The CDR3 covers 13 residues. Germline V CDR1 and CDR2: SGHTA, FQGNSA.

This clonotype was recorded many times. The chain couples TRBV27 to TRBJ2-3; a possible D gene is TRBD2 (7 bases). CDR3 size: 14 residues. Per germline, CDR1 MNHEY and CDR2 SMNVEV (reference sequence). Trimming shortened V by 8 bases and J by 3 bases, and 15 bases separated the two germline ends. In DNA, the CDR3 is TGTGCCAGCGGGGGGGCTTTGAATACAGATACGCAGTATTTT. It is translated as CASGGALNTDTQYF.

The chain has TRBV2 and TRBJ1-5, with D maybe TRBD1 (5 bases). There are 14 residues in the CDR3. The germline V and J ends were trimmed by 8 bases and 4 bases, with 15 bases remaining between them. CDR1 and CDR2 from the germline V gene are SNHLY and FYNNEI. The CDR3 DNA sequence: TGTGCCAGCTGGCCAGGGCTCGGTAATCAGCCCCAGCATTTT. Amino acid sequence: CASWPGLGNQPQHF.

This clonotype was detected many times. The gene calls are TRBV29-1 and TRBJ2-7; maybe TRBD2 (7 bases). Germline V gene sequence: CDR1 SQVTM, CDR2 ANQGSEA. This CDR3 is 13 amino acids long. Between the trimmed V and J ends, which lost 0 bases and 3 bases, there was a span of 9 bases. This CDR3 reads CSVEEGGDYEQYF. The CDR3 DNA reads TGCAGCGTTGAAGAAGGGGGGGACTACGAGCAGTACTTC.

The V call is TRBV4-2, the J call TRBJ1-1; D unclear. Germline V lookup: CDR1 LGHNA, CDR2 YNFKEQ. V lost 1 base and J 6 bases, leaving 15 bases between the germline ends. CDR3 length: 15 residues. CDR3 protein: CASSQVSISNAEAFF. The CDR3 bases are TGTGCCAGCAGCCAAGTTTCTATCTCTAACGCTGAAGCTTTCTTT.

This clonotype was found a few times. The gene calls are TRBV3-1 and TRBJ2-2, with D maybe TRBD1 (5 bases). Germline loops: CDR1 LGHDT, CDR2 YNNKEL (reference sequence). V was trimmed by 4 bases and J by 0 bases, leaving 12 bases between them. The CDR3 is 16 residues long. Written as DNA, the CDR3 is TGTGCCAGCAGCCCCCGACAGATACCGAACACCGGGGAGCTGTTTTTT. It codes for CASSPRQIPNTGELFF.